The clone carrying this TCR beta chain has more than one count but fewer than ten. Germline is not matched at one junction end, which may reflect a read error. Patients were all untreated before their thyroid surgery. The CDR3 extends over 14 amino acids. CDR1 MNHEY and CDR2 SVGEGT come from the germline V gene. The data originate from a study of metastatic and nonmetastatic thyroid tumors. The overall study: From malignant and benign thyroid patients, repertoires in blood and in tumor or nodule tissue were compared.

TCRdb re-analyzed the PCR reads through MiXCR. The repertoire holds approximately 9,500 clones, around 33% seen once, with about 4.8% in the top ten. This TCR was sampled from a female donor with papillary thyroid cancer or a benign thyroid nodule (not recorded which). Some clones in this sample may be carry-over from other donors' samples. The chain combines TRBV6-2 or TRBV6-3 with TRBJ1-1; D is unclear. Sequencing was carried out using tumor tissue. CDR3 DNA: TGTGCCAGCAGTTACGTTTCCATGAACACTGAATCTTTCTTT. It is translated as CASSYVSMNTESFF.